Listed below are T cell receptor beta chains from one sample, sequenced in a study of glioma-infiltrating T cells after dendritic cell vaccination. Assay used: immunoSEQ multiplex PCR; TCRdb lists only in-frame clones, some missing. Of 50,000 to 65,000 clones in the sample, roughly 84% were seen once. This specimen consisted of blood, obtained after dendritic cell vaccination. These receptors all come from a human donor with glioblastoma. The CDR3 runs from the conserved cysteine through the conserved F or W. A D gene is named only where the DNA matches it firmly.

j_call | d_call | v_call | cdr3_aa | cdr3_nt
TRBJ1-4 | TRBD1 | TRBV4-3 | CASRRGRTATNEKLFF | TGCGCCAGTAGGAGGGGGCGAACTGCAACTAATGAAAAACTGTTTTTT
TRBJ2-7 | TRBD2 | TRBV11-2 | CASSLAASGYYEQYF | TGTGCCAGCAGCTTAGCGGCTAGCGGGTACTACGAGCAGTACTTC
TRBJ1-1 | - | TRBV4-1 | CASSQVGGNTEAFF | TGCGCCAGCAGCCAAGTAGGGGGGAACACTGAAGCTTTCTTT
TRBJ2-5 | TRBD2 | TRBV27 | CASSSLAGAQETQYF | TGTGCCAGCAGTTCGCTAGCGGGGGCACAAGAGACCCAGTACTTC
TRBJ1-2 | - | TRBV19 | CASSISGAYGYTF | TGTGCCAGTAGTATATCAGGGGCCTATGGCTACACCTTC
TRBJ2-1 | - | TRBV9 | CASSATTGSYNEQFF | TGTGCCAGCAGCGCTACGACAGGCTCCTACAATGAGCAGTTCTTC
TRBJ1-3 | TRBD1 | TRBV7-2 | CASGRQGGPGNTIYF | TGTGCCAGCGGACGACAGGGAGGACCTGGAAACACCATATATTTT
TRBJ2-7 | - | TRBV10-3 | CAITPSSTPYEQYF | TGTGCCATCACCCCCTCGTCGACACCCTACGAGCAGTACTTC
TRBJ2-2 | TRBD2 | TRBV9 | CASGSGGTTGELFF | TGTGCCAGCGGGAGCGGGGGGACCACCGGGGAGCTGTTTTTT
TRBJ2-5 | - | TRBV7-2 | CASSLGGIAVLGETQYF | TGTGCCAGCAGCTTAGGTGGTATAGCCGTTCTGGGAGAGACCCAGTACTTC